The 3 T cell receptor beta chains below all came from one sample that was sequenced in a study of blood T cells in healthy people across ages (dated by TCRdb to the mid-2010s). Library method: 5' RACE. The sequencer listed for this sample is Illumina HiSeq 2500. A second PCR of about 6 to 11 cycles was performed with a sample-barcoded 5' primer and a J-beta primer mix. TCRdb trimmed public reads at Q25 via fastp, called clones via MiXCR and kept in-frame beta chains. Each record represents a unique CDR3 protein, reported with the most common genes and DNA among its rows. The sample table lists roughly 830,000 distinct CDR3 sequences, around 62% of them with a count of one. Of the sample, roughly 25% falls within the top ten clones. The specimen sequenced was blood. These receptors all come from a young man in good health.

This clonotype occurred a few times. J is TRBJ2-3 and V is TRBV12-3 or TRBV12-4; D is tentatively TRBD1 or TRBD2 (5 bases each). Trimming removed 3 bases from V and 5 bases from J, with 12 bases in between. This CDR3 has 14 amino acids. CDR3 coding DNA: TGTGCCAGCAGTTTGGAGCGAGGGGTAGATACGCAGTATTTT. It specifies CASSLERGVDTQYF.

This clonotype was counted a few times. The gene calls are TRBV21-1 and TRBJ2-7; the table's D call, TRBD1, has no DNA check behind it. TRBV21-1 is a pseudogene. There are 13 residues in the CDR3. Written as DNA, the CDR3 is TGTGCCAGGACAGGGGCAAGGATCAGCGAGCAGTACTTC. Amino acid sequence: CARTGARISEQYF.

V usage is TRBV12-3 or TRBV12-4 and J usage is TRBJ2-5; D is uncertain. TRBJ2-7 explains the end of the DNA better; the J call may be wrong. The CDR3 totals 12 residues. CDR3 bases: TGTGCCAGCACCCGACTGGACTACGAGCAGTACTTC. It encodes CASTRLDYEQYF.